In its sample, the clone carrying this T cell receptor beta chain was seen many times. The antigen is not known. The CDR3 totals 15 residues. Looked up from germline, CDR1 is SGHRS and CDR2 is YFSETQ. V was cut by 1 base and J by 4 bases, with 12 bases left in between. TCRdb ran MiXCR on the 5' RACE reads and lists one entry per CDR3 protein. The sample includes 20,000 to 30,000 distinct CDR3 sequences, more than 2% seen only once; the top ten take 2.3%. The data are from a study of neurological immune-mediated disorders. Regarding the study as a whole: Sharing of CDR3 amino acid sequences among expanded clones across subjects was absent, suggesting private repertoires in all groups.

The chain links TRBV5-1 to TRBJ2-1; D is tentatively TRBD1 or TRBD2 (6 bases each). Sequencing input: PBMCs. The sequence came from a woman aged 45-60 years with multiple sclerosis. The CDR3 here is CASSLSRGLYNEQFF. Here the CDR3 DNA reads TGCGCCAGCAGCTTGAGCCGGGGGCTATACAATGAGCAGTTCTTC. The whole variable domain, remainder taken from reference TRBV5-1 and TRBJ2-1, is KAGVTQTPRYLIKTRGQQVTLSCSPISGHRSVSWYQQTPGQGLQFLFEYFSETQRNKGNFPGRFSGRQFSNSRSEMNVSTLELGDSALYLCASSLSRGLYNEQFFGPGTRLTVL.